Presented here are 9 T cell receptor beta chains from one specimen sequenced in a study of control samples from healthy donors and cancer patients. TCRdb keeps only in-frame clones here, not all; method: immunoSEQ multiplex PCR. This sample has about 35,000 clones; approximately 95% occur once, and the top ten carry about 1.5%. Sequencing was done on a sample of PBMCs. The receptors shown here come from a man in his forties or fifties with colorectal cancer.

CDR3 protein: CASVGDTRGGEQYF. Written as DNA, the CDR3 is TGTGCCAGCGTAGGGGATACCCGGGGTGGTGAGCAGTACTTC. The chain carries TRBV6-5 and TRBJ2-7; D might be TRBD1 or TRBD2, each matching 5 bases. V lost 8 bases to trimming and J lost 7 bases, with 21 bases between them. Looked up from germline, CDR1 is MNHEY and CDR2 is SVGAGI. CDR3 length: 14 residues.

The chain couples TRBV19 to TRBJ1-6; no definite D call. This CDR3 has 14 residues. The V end lost 8 bases, the J end lost 0 bases, and 8 bases lay between the germline ends. Germline-derived CDR1 and CDR2 are LNHDA and SQIVND (reference sequence). The CDR3 reads CASSESSYNSPLHF. The CDR3 DNA is TGTGCCAGTTCCGAAAGCTCCTATAATTCACCCCTCCACTTT.

This clone occurred once. CDR3 protein: CASRGANTEAFF. The CDR3 nucleotides are TGTGCCAGCAGAGGAGCTAACACTGAAGCTTTCTTT. V and J are TRBV3-1 (or the pseudogene TRBV3-2) and TRBJ1-1; the D is unclear. V lost 6 bases, J lost 2 bases, and 7 bases lay in between. Germline V gene data show CDR1 as LGHDT and CDR2 as YNNKEL (reference sequence). The CDR3 is made up of 12 amino acids.

This chain links TRBV10-3 with TRBJ2-2; maybe TRBD1 (6 bases). V was trimmed by 6 bases and J by 3 bases, leaving 8 bases between them. This CDR3 has 13 amino acids. Per the germline V gene, CDR1 is ENHRY and CDR2 is SYGVKD. The CDR3 DNA reads TGTGCCATCAGCGGACAGTACACCGGGGAGCTGTTTTTT. It translates to CAISGQYTGELFF.

The chain is built from TRBV11-2 and TRBJ2-2; D is uncertain. This CDR3 comprises 15 residues. Trimming removed 3 bases from V and 3 bases from J, with 11 bases in between. Per germline, CDR1 SGHAT and CDR2 FQNNGV. CDR3 sequence reads: CASSFGQTHTGELFF. The CDR3, as DNA: TGTGCCAGCAGCTTCGGGCAGACACACACCGGGGAGCTGTTTTTT. Based on the CDR3 plus reference TRBV11-2 and TRBJ2-2, the full variable domain is EAGVAQSPRYKIIEKRQSVAFWCNPISGHATLYWYQQILGQGPKLLIQFQNNGVVDDSQLPKDRFSAERLKGVDSTLKIQPAKLEDSAVYLCASSFGQTHTGELFFGEGSRLTVL.

The rearrangement links TRBV6-2 or TRBV6-3 to TRBJ2-1; D perhaps matches TRBD2 (5 bases). Trimming stripped 3 bases from V and 8 bases from J, with 14 bases between. The CDR3 sequence is 14 residues long. CDR1 is MNHEY and CDR2 is SVGEGT in the germline V gene. CDR3 nucleotides: TGTGCCAGCAGTTATACGTCGCGGGCGGATGAGCAGTTCTTC. Translated: CASSYTSRADEQFF.

This chain uses TRBV2 with TRBJ2-7; TRBD2 might be the D (5 bases). Trimming pared 6 bases from V and 0 bases from J, leaving 12 bases between. The CDR3 sequence is 14 residues long. Germline assignment: CDR1 SNHLY and CDR2 FYNNEI. CDR3 sequence (DNA): TGTGCCAGCAGGGGCCAAGGGAGCTCCTACGAGCAGTACTTC. Translated: CASRGQGSSYEQYF.

This chain joins TRBV7-9 and TRBJ1-4, with D hard to call. From germline, CDR1 is SEHNR and CDR2 FQNEAQ (reference sequence). The CDR3 is 16 residues long. V was trimmed by 1 base and J by 0 bases, leaving 9 bases between them. The DNA of the CDR3 is TGTGCCAGCAGCTTAGGGGTCTCAGCAACTAATGAAAAACTGTTTTTT. Translation: CASSLGVSATNEKLFF.

The table lists this clone with a few counts. The V gene is TRBV19, the J gene TRBJ1-3, with D tentatively TRBD1 (6 bases). V shed 7 bases and J shed 2 bases, with 15 bases lying between them. The CDR3 extends over 15 amino acids. Germline CDR1 and CDR2: LNHDA and SQIVND (reference sequence). The CDR3 spells CASIAGAGPGNTIYF. The CDR3 nucleotides are TGTGCCAGTATTGCAGGGGCCGGTCCTGGAAACACCATATATTTT.